The 22 T cell receptor beta chains reported below all come from one sample, sequenced in a study of cytotoxic CD8 clonotypes in ibrutinib-treated CLL (dated by TCRdb to the early 2020s). Libraries were made using the immunoSEQ multiplex PCR assay. Held by TCRdb, this immuneACCESS table contains in-frame sequences only and omits some clones. Under half of the omission traces to an unresolved V gene where checked; the cause of the rest is unknown. The table for this sample lists tens of thousands of clones; approximately 69% of them were counted only once. Around a quarter of the sample comes from the top ten. The sequences come from PBMCs, collected before ibrutinib treatment. The origin of the receptors is a human donor with chronic lymphocytic leukemia.

The V call is TRBV19, the J call TRBJ1-1; D unresolved. The V gene lost 1 base and the J gene lost 8 bases, with 14 bases spanning the gap. Germline CDR1 LNHDA, CDR2 SQIVND (reference sequence). The CDR3 totals 14 residues. The CDR3 here is CASSIAVVTGEAFF. The CDR3 DNA follows: TGTGCCAGTAGTATAGCGGTGGTTACCGGGGAAGCTTTCTTT.

The chain recombines TRBV7-8 with TRBJ1-3; TRBD1 might be the D (5 bases). The CDR3 is made up of 15 amino acids. Germline-derived CDR1 and CDR2 are SGHVS and FQNEAQ. Trimming left V 6 bases short and J 10 bases short, with 22 bases between. The CDR3 sequence: CASSQTQGLWNTIYF. DNA for the CDR3: TGTGCCAGCAGTCAAACCCAGGGACTCTGGAATACCATATATTTT.

This chain links TRBV14 with TRBJ1-1, with D uncertain. This CDR3 is built from 14 residues. V lost 4 bases, J lost 0 bases, and 9 bases lay in between. The germline V gene encodes CDR1 SGHDN and CDR2 FVKESK. CDR3 coding DNA: TGTGCCAGCAGCCGTAAGGGATTGAACACTGAAGCTTTCTTT. Translating gives CASSRKGLNTEAFF. Complete variable domain (other parts from reference TRBV14 and TRBJ1-1): EAGVTQFPSHSVIEKGQTVTLRCDPISGHDNLYWYRRVMGKEIKFLLHFVKESKQDESGMPNNRFLAERTGGTYSTLKVQPAELEDSGVYFCASSRKGLNTEAFFGQGTRLTVV.

This rearrangement joins TRBV5-1 to TRBJ2-1; tentative D call: TRBD2 (5 bases). CDR1 SGHRS and CDR2 YFSETQ come from the germline V gene. This CDR3 has 14 amino acids. Trimming took 7 bases from V and 1 from J, leaving 12 bases between them. This CDR3 is CASGSENSYNEQFF. The CDR3 bases are TGCGCCAGCGGTAGCGAAAATTCCTACAATGAGCAGTTCTTC.

The chain recombines TRBV7-9 with TRBJ2-2; 11 bases map to TRBD2. The length of the CDR3 is 18 residues. The J segment lost 5 bases and the V segment lost 4 bases, leaving 12 bases of the junction unmatched. The V gene's germline CDR1 is SEHNR and CDR2 FQNEAQ (reference sequence). CDR3 sequence: CASSSAGLAGGWTGELFF. The CDR3 DNA follows: TGTGCCAGCAGCTCTGCCGGCCTAGCGGGAGGATGGACCGGGGAGCTGTTTTTT.

The chain is built from TRBV18 and TRBJ1-6; D is possibly TRBD1 (6 bases). Trimming took 2 bases from V and 2 from J, leaving 16 bases between them. The germline V gene encodes CDR1 KGHSH and CDR2 LQKENI. The CDR3 length is 18 residues. CDR3 DNA sequence: TGTGCCAGCTCACCAGTGTTTATGGGGGACACCTATAATTCACCCCTCCACTTT. Translation gives CASSPVFMGDTYNSPLHF.

V is TRBV4-2 and J is TRBJ2-3, with 10 bases fitting TRBD2. V gave up 0 bases and J gave up 4 bases; unmatched junction bases: 7. The V gene's germline CDR1 is LGHNA and CDR2 YNFKEQ. The CDR3 has 17 amino acids. CDR3 in amino acids: CASSQDSSGGASDTQYF. CDR3 nucleotides: TGTGCCAGCAGCCAAGATTCAAGCGGGGGGGCGTCAGATACGCAGTATTTT.

The V gene is TRBV7-9, the J gene TRBJ1-2; D is perhaps TRBD1 (5 bases). The CDR3 runs to 11 residues. The V gene's germline CDR1 is SEHNR and CDR2 FQNEAQ (reference sequence). V lost 5 bases and J 7 bases, leaving 8 bases between the germline ends. CDR3 in DNA: TGTGCCAGCAGCGTCGGGGGTGGCTACACCTTC. This codes for CASSVGGGYTF.

This chain joins TRBV7-2 and TRBJ1-1; D remains ambiguous. The ends were cut back, 5 bases at V and 1 base at J, with 14 bases in the middle. Germline V gene sequence: CDR1 SGHTA, CDR2 FQGNSA. This CDR3 has 15 amino acids. This CDR3 is CASSATGSRNTEAFF. CDR3 in DNA: TGTGCCAGCAGCGCTACTGGGAGCCGGAACACTGAAGCTTTCTTT.

The chain is built from TRBV18 and TRBJ2-7, with TRBD2 matching 8 bases. The CDR3 has 16 residues. V was clipped by 3 bases and J by 1 base; unmatched bases: 8. CDR1 is KGHSH and CDR2 is LQKENI in the germline V gene. CDR3 in DNA: TGTGCCAGCTCACCGAGTTTAGCGGGGCCATCCTACGAGCAGTACTTC. Encoded protein: CASSPSLAGPSYEQYF.

V gene TRBV6-6 combines with J gene TRBJ1-3; 10 bases match TRBD1. V shed 2 bases and J 7 bases; nucleotides not matched to a gene: 2. Germline V gene data show CDR1 as MNHNY and CDR2 as SVGAGI (reference sequence). CDR3 length: 14 residues. CDR3: CASSYGGQGNTIYF. CDR3 nucleotide sequence: TGTGCCAGCAGTTACGGGGGACAGGGGAACACCATATATTTT.

The chain recombines TRBV7-9 with TRBJ1-1; D possibly corresponds to TRBD1 (5 bases). Germline V CDR1 and CDR2: SEHNR, FQNEAQ (reference sequence). V was cut by 4 bases and J by 8 bases, with 14 bases left in between. The CDR3 has 13 residues. The CDR3 loop reads CASSSAAGPEAFF. The CDR3 nucleotides read TGTGCCAGCAGCTCTGCAGCAGGGCCAGAAGCTTTCTTT.

DNA for the CDR3: TGTGCCAGTAGTATTGACCCGGGACAGGGGGGTGAAAAACTGTTTTTT. It translates to CASSIDPGQGGEKLFF. The chain couples TRBV19 to TRBJ1-4; 11 bases fit TRBD1. From germline, CDR1 is LNHDA and CDR2 SQIVND (reference sequence). The CDR3 loop spans 16 amino acids. Losses at the gene ends were 3 bases for V and 7 bases for J; bases not matched to a gene: 7.

The genes are TRBV23-1 and TRBJ2-7; 7 bases map to TRBD1. TRBV23-1 is annotated as an ORF whose role is uncertain. The J segment lost 5 bases and the V segment lost 0 bases, leaving 7 bases of the junction unmatched. The CDR3 length is 15 residues. CDR3 region: CASSQSKGGLDEQYF. CDR3 nucleotides: TGCGCCAGCAGTCAATCGAAAGGGGGCTTGGACGAGCAGTACTTC.

This clone was counted only a few times. The chain combines TRBV4-1 with TRBJ2-3; no reliable D call. This CDR3 region has 14 residues. Per the germline V gene, CDR1 is MGHRA and CDR2 is YSYEKL. V was shortened by 0 bases and J by 5 bases, with 9 bases between the two germline ends. Here the CDR3 DNA reads TGCGCCAGCAGCCAAGATGGCCAACTAGATACGCAGTATTTT. Translating gives CASSQDGQLDTQYF.

J is TRBJ1-3 and V is TRBV9, with D possibly TRBD1 on 6 matching bases. Per germline, CDR1 SGDLS and CDR2 YYNGEE. The length of the CDR3 is 15 residues. V lost 5 bases to trimming and J lost 0 bases, with 12 bases between them. The CDR3 DNA reads as TGTGCCAGCAGGGACGGGGGCACCTCTGGAAACACCATATATTTT. This encodes CASRDGGTSGNTIYF.

V gene TRBV7-9 combines with J gene TRBJ1-1, with D perhaps TRBD1 (6 bases). Germline-derived CDR1 and CDR2 are SEHNR and FQNEAQ (reference sequence). CDR3 length equals 13 residues. V was pared by 6 bases and J by 4 bases, with 12 bases between. The CDR3 loop is CASSGQGGTEAFF. For the CDR3, the DNA is TGTGCCAGCAGTGGACAAGGGGGCACTGAAGCTTTCTTT. Based on the CDR3 plus reference TRBV7-9 and TRBJ1-1, the full variable domain is DTGVSQNPRHKITKRGQNVTFRCDPISEHNRLYWYRQTLGQGPEFLTYFQNEAQLEKSRLLSDRFSAERPKGSFSTLEIQRTEQGDSAMYLCASSGQGGTEAFFGQGTRLTVV.

The chain couples TRBV11-1 to TRBJ2-7; TRBD1 aligns across 8 bases. The CDR3 spans 14 residues. CDR1 is SGHAT, CDR2 FQDESV, per germline (reference sequence). V shed 6 bases and J 3 bases; nucleotides not matched to a gene: 7. CDR3 residues: CASRITGTGYEQYF. DNA of the CDR3: TGTGCCAGCAGAATCACCGGGACAGGCTACGAGCAGTACTTC.

The CDR3 is CASSFRGGLETQYF. DNA for the CDR3: TGTGCCAGCAGCTTTCGTGGGGGGCTGGAGACCCAGTACTTC. The chain carries TRBV11-2 and TRBJ2-5; D tentatively reads TRBD1 or TRBD2 (6 bases each). Germline V lookup: CDR1 SGHAT, CDR2 FQNNGV. CDR3 length equals 14 residues. V shed 3 bases and J shed 5 bases, with 13 bases lying between them.

This clone was seen a few times. The chain combines TRBV30 with TRBJ1-2; D is possibly TRBD1 (6 bases). CDR1 and CDR2 (germline): GTSNPN, SVGIG (reference sequence). CDR3 length: 11 residues. The DNA of the CDR3 is TGTGCTCTTACAGGGCGCTATGGCTACACCTTC. Amino acid sequence: CALTGRYGYTF.

The CDR3 DNA reads TGTGCCAGCAGTTTAACGGCGGATTACAATGAGCAGTTCTTC. It yields the protein CASSLTADYNEQFF. The chain employs TRBV28 and TRBJ2-1; no reliable D call. With 2 bases removed from V and 4 bases from J, the gap between germline ends came to 9 bases. The CDR3 is made up of 14 amino acids. Per the germline V gene, CDR1 is MDHEN and CDR2 is SYDVKM. Supplemented by reference TRBV28 and TRBJ2-1, the full variable domain reads DVKVTQSSRYLVKRTGEKVFLECVQDMDHENMFWYRQDPGLGLRLIYFSYDVKMKEKGDIPEGYSVSREKKERFSLILESASTNQTSMYLCASSLTADYNEQFFGPGTRLTVL.

This clone was recorded only once. The chain links TRBV29-1 to TRBJ2-5; D is possibly TRBD1 (5 bases). Germline V gene data show CDR1 as SQVTM and CDR2 as ANQGSEA. Trimming stripped 8 bases from V and 2 bases from J, with 12 bases between. The CDR3 is 12 residues long. The CDR3 loop reads CSFTRQQETQYF. DNA of the CDR3: TGCAGCTTTACCCGACAGCAAGAGACCCAGTACTTC.